This passage covers 23 T cell receptor beta chains from one sample sequenced in a study of cytomegalovirus exposure and HLA in healthy donors. Primers for the PCR totalled 60 Vbeta and 13 Jbeta. Produced via immunoSEQ multiplex PCR; TCRdb's table is partial and in-frame only. Its listing shows about 62,000 clones. Sample: PBMCs. All receptors derive from a man in his thirties or forties in good health and CMV-seropositive.

The gene calls are TRBV19 and TRBJ1-5; D is uncertain. Trimming cost V 1 base and J 1 base, with 5 bases left between them. CDR1 is LNHDA, CDR2 SQIVND, per germline (reference sequence). This CDR3 comprises 14 residues. The CDR3 region is CASSIGMSNQPQHF. The CDR3 DNA reads TGTGCCAGTAGTATAGGTATGAGCAATCAGCCCCAGCATTTT.

The rearrangement links TRBV4-2 to TRBJ1-1, with D perhaps matching TRBD1 (6 bases). The ends were cut back, 6 bases at V and 5 bases at J, with 13 bases in the middle. Per germline, CDR1 LGHNA and CDR2 YNFKEQ. The CDR3 covers 13 residues. CDR3 nucleotide sequence: TGTGCCAGCAGGAGACCAGGGGATACTGAAGCTTTCTTT. This translates into CASRRPGDTEAFF.

This chain links TRBV6-1 with TRBJ2-7; 11 bases are a match to TRBD2. With V trimmed by 4 bases and J by 6 bases, 5 bases remained unmatched. Germline V lookup: CDR1 MNHNS, CDR2 SASEGT. The CDR3 sequence is 14 residues long. The CDR3, as DNA: TGTGCCAGCAGTGTAGCGGGGGGGCGTGGCGAGCAGTACTTC. Protein: CASSVAGGRGEQYF.

V and J are TRBV30 and TRBJ1-4; 10 bases are shared with TRBD1. The CDR3 extends over 14 amino acids. CDR1 and CDR2 (germline): GTSNPN, SVGIG (reference sequence). The V and J ends lost 0 bases and 5 bases, in that order; junction bases with no gene match: 0. The CDR3 sequence: CAWSVGQGNEKLFF. CDR3 bases: TGTGCCTGGAGTGTGGGACAGGGGAATGAAAAACTGTTTTTT.

V gene TRBV25-1 combines with J gene TRBJ2-2; D remains unclear. CDR3 size: 14 residues. Germline V gene sequence: CDR1 MGHDK, CDR2 SYGVNS. V was cut by 4 bases and J by 0 bases, with 6 bases left in between. CDR3 loop: CASSAFANTGELFF. CDR3 DNA: TGTGCCAGCAGTGCGTTCGCGAACACCGGGGAGCTGTTTTTT. Full variable domain (remainder filled in from reference TRBV25-1 and TRBJ2-2): EADIYQTPRYLVIGTGKKITLECSQTMGHDKMYWYQQDPGMELHLIHYSYGVNSTEKGDLSSESTVSRIRTEHFPLTLESARPSHTSQYLCASSAFANTGELFFGEGSRLTVL.

The rearrangement uses TRBV11-2 and TRBJ2-7, with D perhaps TRBD1 (7 bases). The CDR3 is 15 residues long. The germline V and J ends were trimmed by 0 bases and 2 bases, with 11 bases remaining between them. Looked up from germline, CDR1 is SGHAT and CDR2 is FQNNGV. CDR3 amino acids: CASSLDPGGTYEQYF. CDR3 sequence (DNA): TGTGCCAGCAGCTTAGATCCAGGGGGGACCTACGAGCAGTACTTC.

To note about this clone: The identical CDR3 is also encoded by other nucleotide sequences in the sample. CDR3 sequence: CASSEDSRALNSPLHF. The CDR3 DNA reads as TGTGCCAGTAGTGAAGACTCCAGGGCCCTCAATTCACCCCTCCACTTT. This chain connects TRBV19 to TRBJ1-6, with D possibly TRBD1 on 5 matching bases. CDR1 is LNHDA and CDR2 is SQIVND in the germline V gene (reference sequence). V was shortened by 5 bases and J by 7 bases, with 18 bases between the two germline ends. This CDR3 is built from 16 residues.

The chain recombines TRBV28 with TRBJ1-5; maybe TRBD1 (6 bases). V lost 6 bases, J lost 8 bases, and 17 bases lay in between. The CDR3 runs 14 residues. Germline V gene data show CDR1 as MDHEN and CDR2 as SYDVKM. CDR3 region: CASRLQGTREPQHF. The CDR3 nucleotides are TGTGCCAGCAGGTTGCAGGGGACGAGGGAGCCCCAGCATTTT. Looking up the rest from reference TRBV28 and TRBJ1-5 gives the full variable domain: DVKVTQSSRYLVKRTGEKVFLECVQDMDHENMFWYRQDPGLGLRLIYFSYDVKMKEKGDIPEGYSVSREKKERFSLILESASTNQTSMYLCASRLQGTREPQHFGDGTRLSIL.

V is TRBV5-4 and J is TRBJ2-1, with 8 bases identical to TRBD1. Germline V gene lookup returns CDR1 SGHNT and CDR2 YYREEE (reference sequence). CDR3 size: 15 residues. V lost 4 bases, J lost 6 bases, and 9 bases stayed unmatched. CDR3 protein: CASSTGQGVFNEQFF. The CDR3 DNA reads TGTGCCAGCAGCACAGGACAGGGAGTTTTCAATGAGCAGTTCTTC.

The rearrangement links TRBV5-1 to TRBJ1-4; 8 bases map to TRBD1. Germline V gene sequence: CDR1 SGHRS, CDR2 YFSETQ. CDR3 size: 15 residues. V trimming: 4 bases; J trimming: 3 bases; junction bases outside the gene matches: 5. CDR3 amino acids: CASSTRGRANEKLFF. The CDR3 DNA reads as TGCGCCAGCAGCACCAGGGGGCGGGCTAATGAAAAACTGTTTTTT.

The rearrangement links TRBV5-4 to TRBJ2-5; D perhaps matches TRBD1 (6 bases). CDR3 length: 17 amino acids. With 0 bases removed from V and 1 base from J, the gap between germline ends came to 16 bases. Germline V gives CDR1 SGHNT, CDR2 YYREEE (reference sequence). The CDR3 DNA is TGTGCCAGCAGCTTGGAATACTCGGACAGTTCCCAAGAGACCCAGTACTTC. As protein: CASSLEYSDSSQETQYF. Full variable domain (missing parts from reference TRBV5-4 and TRBJ2-5): ETGVTQSPTHLIKTRGQQVTLRCSSQSGHNTVSWYQQALGQGPQFIFQYYREEENGRGNFPPRFSGLQFPNYSSELNVNALELDDSALYLCASSLEYSDSSQETQYFGPGTRLLVL.

The chain is built from TRBV4-2 and TRBJ1-5; D might be TRBD1 (5 bases). V was shortened by 2 bases and J by 1 base, with 9 bases between the two germline ends. CDR3 length equals 15 residues. Per germline, CDR1 LGHNA and CDR2 YNFKEQ. CDR3 in amino acids: CASSQQGDSNQPQHF. DNA of the CDR3: TGTGCCAGCAGCCAACAGGGTGACAGCAATCAGCCCCAGCATTTT.

This chain uses TRBV30 with TRBJ1-2, with D unclear. Germline lookup yields CDR1 GTSNPN and CDR2 SVGIG (reference sequence). This CDR3 comprises 12 residues. Trimming left V 5 bases short and J 8 bases short, with 15 bases between. CDR3 DNA sequence: TGTGCCTGGGGGGTCCAACTAGGGGGCTACACCTTC. Its translation is CAWGVQLGGYTF.

The rearrangement joins TRBV9 to TRBJ2-7; 7 bases align to TRBD1. The CDR3 extends over 13 amino acids. The V segment lost 4 bases and the J segment 6 bases; nucleotides outside the gene matches: 7. CDR1 and CDR2 (germline): SGDLS, YYNGEE. The CDR3 sequence is CASSSRAGGEQYF. The CDR3 DNA reads TGTGCCAGCAGCTCCCGAGCAGGGGGCGAGCAGTACTTC.

The V gene is TRBV1, the J gene TRBJ2-4; the table assigns TRBD1, which was not confirmed against the DNA. TRBV1 is labeled a pseudogene. The CDR3 has 13 amino acids. This CDR3 is CTRWGQAKNIQYF. The CDR3 DNA sequence: TGCACCAGGTGGGGGCAAGCCAAAAACATTCAGTACTTC.

This chain joins TRBV5-1 and TRBJ1-2; 9 nucleotides match TRBD1. The germline gives CDR1 SGHRS, CDR2 YFSETQ. The CDR3 has 14 residues. V trimming: 4 bases; J trimming: 5 bases; junction bases outside the gene matches: 6. The CDR3 sequence is CASSMGGQGYGYTF. The CDR3 bases are TGCGCCAGCAGCATGGGGGGACAGGGATATGGCTACACCTTC.

The rearrangement links TRBV30 to TRBJ2-7, with TRBD2 as a possible D gene (5 bases). The germline CDR1 and CDR2 sequences are GTSNPN and SVGIG (reference sequence). This CDR3 spans 13 amino acids. V was cut by 3 bases and J by 0 bases, with 9 bases left in between. CDR3 DNA: TGTGCCTGGAGAAGCGGTAGCTCCTACGAGCAGTACTTC. The encoded protein is CAWRSGSSYEQYF.

V is TRBV10-1 and J is TRBJ2-7, with 7 nucleotides matching TRBD1. Trimming removed 6 bases from V and 3 bases from J; junction bases left unmatched: 8. The V gene's germline CDR1 is WNHNN and CDR2 SYGVQD (reference sequence). The CDR3 totals 14 residues. The CDR3 region has the DNA TGCGCCAGCAGCGTACGACAGGGAAACTACGAGCAGTACTTC. Protein product: CASSVRQGNYEQYF.

V and J are TRBV9 and TRBJ1-4, with a weak D call TRBD1 (6 bases). V was pared by 4 bases and J by 5 bases, with 21 bases between. Germline V gene data show CDR1 as SGDLS and CDR2 as YYNGEE. The length of the CDR3 is 17 residues. The CDR3 is CASSRTLAGQQNEKLFF. DNA of the CDR3: TGTGCCAGCAGCCGAACTCTCGCCGGACAGCAAAATGAAAAACTGTTTTTT. Filled out from reference TRBV9 and TRBJ1-4, the complete variable domain reads DSGVTQTPKHLITATGQRVTLRCSPRSGDLSVYWYQQSLDQGLQFLIQYYNGEERAKGNILERFSAQQFPDLHSELNLSSLELGDSALYFCASSRTLAGQQNEKLFFGSGTQLSVL.

The CDR3 sequence is CAWRGPNYGYTF. The CDR3 nucleotides read TGTGCCTGGAGGGGCCCTAACTATGGCTACACCTTC. The chain links TRBV30 to TRBJ1-2; D call uncertain. Germline CDR1 is GTSNPN and CDR2 is SVGIG (reference sequence). CDR3 size: 12 residues. Trimming cost V 3 bases and J 0 bases, with 5 bases left between them.

This chain joins TRBV7-6 and TRBJ2-2; D not certain. CDR1 is SGHVS, CDR2 FNYEAQ, per germline. This CDR3 region has 14 residues. V was cut by 5 bases and J by 2 bases, with 9 bases left in between. CDR3 nucleotides: TGTGCCAGCAGCACCTCTAGTAACACCGGGGAGCTGTTTTTT. Translation: CASSTSSNTGELFF.

For this clone: Germline and junction disagree at one end, which may indicate a read error. This chain connects TRBV9 to TRBJ2-1; D call uncertain. The germline CDR1 and CDR2 sequences are SGDLS and YYNGEE. The CDR3 extends over 15 amino acids. This CDR3 reads CASSVGWSSDNEQFF. The CDR3 DNA is TGTGCCAGCAGCGTAGGATGGAGCTCCGACAATGAGCAGTTCTTC.

The rearrangement links TRBV13 to TRBJ2-2, with 9 bases lining up with TRBD1. The V gene's germline CDR1 is PRHDT and CDR2 FYEKMQ (reference sequence). Unmatched junction bases numbered 8, after V lost 5 bases and J lost 7 bases. The CDR3 runs 15 residues. CDR3 DNA: TGTGCCAGCAGCCCCCGGACAGGGGTGGGCGGGGAGCTGTTTTTT. Amino acids: CASSPRTGVGGELFF.